A selection of T cell receptor beta chains follows, all from one sample in a study of technical replicates of blood from four donors. TCRdb keeps only in-frame clones here, not all; method: immunoSEQ multiplex PCR. Of approximately 76,000 clones listed, roughly nine tenths are singletons. The sample comprised T cells isolated from PBMCs. Receptors originate from a human donor in good health. CDR3s include the opening cysteine and the closing phenylalanine or tryptophan. The D gene is left open where the match is weak. Clone size is stated in some rows and not others, as once, few, many or a class when expanded.

TRBV7-9	NA	NA	TRBJ2-7	CASSFGPGSYEQYF	TGTGCCAGCAGCTTCGGACCAGGGTCCTACGAGCAGTACTTC
TRBV18	TRBD1	once	TRBJ2-2	CASSQGQGNTGELFF	TGTGCCAGCTCACAAGGACAGGGGAACACCGGGGAGCTGTTTTTT
TRBV9	TRBD2	NA	TRBJ2-3	CASSVVRERGATDTQYF	TGTGCCAGCAGCGTAGTCCGGGAGCGGGGGGCCACAGATACGCAGTATTTT
TRBV5-1	TRBD2	NA	TRBJ2-1	CASSPERGGLNEQFF	TGCGCCAGCAGCCCGGAGCGGGGGGGCCTCAATGAGCAGTTCTTC
TRBV6-1	NA	NA	TRBJ2-3	CASSLPSTDTQYF	TGTGCCAGCAGCCTACCTAGCACAGATACGCAGTATTTT
TRBV27	NA	NA	TRBJ1-2	CASSTRGGGYGYTF	TGTGCCAGCAGCACCCGGGGAGGGGGCTATGGCTACACCTTC
TRBV4-1	NA	NA	TRBJ2-1	CASSQDLGSILRYNEQFF	TGCGCCAGCAGCCAAGATCTGGGCTCCATCTTGCGCTACAATGAGCAGTTCTTC
TRBV28	NA	NA	TRBJ2-7	CASSIGGAGEQYF	TGTGCCAGCAGTATAGGGGGGGCGGGCGAGCAGTACTTC
TRBV25-1	TRBD1	few	TRBJ1-1	CASSGQGMRTEAFF	TGTGCCAGCAGTGGACAGGGGATGCGAACTGAAGCTTTCTTT
TRBV6-6	NA	once	TRBJ1-1	CASSYQQGGTEAFF	TGTGCCAGCAGTTACCAGCAGGGTGGGACTGAAGCTTTCTTT
TRBV5-8	TRBD1	few	TRBJ1-1	CASSSLGQGKRATEAFF	TGTGCCAGCAGCTCCCTCGGACAGGGTAAGAGGGCCACTGAAGCTTTCTTT
TRBV14	NA	NA	TRBJ2-3	CASSQAYRARFTTQYF	TGTGCCAGCAGCCAAGCATACAGGGCCCGGTTTACTACGCAGTATTTT
TRBV4-1	TRBD2	NA	TRBJ2-1	CASSGLAGGGSYNEQFF	TGCGCCAGCAGCGGACTAGCGGGAGGTGGATCCTACAATGAGCAGTTCTTC
TRBV9	TRBD1	NA	TRBJ2-2	CASSVGQGTAGELFF	TGTGCCAGCAGCGTGGGACAGGGGACGGCCGGGGAGCTGTTTTTT
TRBV7-8	NA	NA	TRBJ2-7	CASSLAIVTGIVSYEQYF	TGTGCCAGCAGCTTAGCGATAGTGACCGGGATTGTCTCCTACGAGCAGTACTTC
TRBV19	NA	NA	TRBJ2-7	CATRTRQDSYEQYF	TGTGCCACTAGAACCAGACAGGACTCCTACGAGCAGTACTTC
TRBV7-8	NA	NA	TRBJ2-1	CASSLAPREQFF	TGTGCCAGCAGCTTAGCGCCCAGGGAGCAGTTCTTC
TRBV2	TRBD2	NA	TRBJ2-7	CASSAFGTKASEQYF	TGTGCCAGCAGCGCCTTCGGGACTAAGGCCTCCGAGCAGTACTTC
TRBV4-1	NA	once	TRBJ2-1	CASSQPTGRGNNEQFF	TGCGCCAGCAGCCAACCCACAGGGAGGGGAAACAATGAGCAGTTCTTC
TRBV5-8	NA	NA	TRBJ2-1	CASSLAVQWLSYNEQFF	TGTGCCAGCAGCTTGGCCGTTCAGTGGTTATCCTACAATGAGCAGTTCTTC
TRBV9	NA	once	TRBJ2-1	CASSVGAGQGYNEQFF	TGTGCCAGCAGCGTAGGCGCGGGTCAGGGGTACAATGAGCAGTTCTTC
TRBV28	NA	NA	TRBJ1-3	CASSLLRVGFGNTIYF	TGTGCCAGCAGCCTCCTGAGGGTCGGCTTTGGAAACACCATATATTTT
TRBV28	TRBD2	few	TRBJ2-3	CASIAGTSFGTDTQYF	TGTGCCAGCATCGCCGGGACTAGCTTTGGAACAGATACGCAGTATTTT
TRBV5-1	NA	NA	TRBJ2-7	CASSLEGSPKGYYEQYF	TGCGCCAGCAGCTTGGAAGGGAGTCCGAAGGGCTACTACGAGCAGTACTTC
TRBV19	NA	NA	TRBJ1-1	CASSTDDTGLDTEAFF	TGTGCCAGTAGTACGGACGATACAGGGCTTGACACTGAAGCTTTCTTT
TRBV7-8	NA	few	TRBJ2-1	CASSTPAGRYNEQFF	TGTGCCAGCAGCACCCCAGCGGGCCGGTACAATGAGCAGTTCTTC
TRBV28	TRBD2	NA	TRBJ2-7	CASSLTSVTYEQYF	TGTGCCAGCAGTCTGACTAGCGTAACCTACGAGCAGTACTTC
TRBV7-2	TRBD2	NA	TRBJ2-7	CASSFRQAGGTSYEQYF	TGTGCCAGCAGCTTCCGACAGGCGGGAGGGACCTCCTACGAGCAGTACTTC
TRBV4-1	NA	NA	TRBJ1-2	CASSPYRVYYGYTF	TGCGCCAGCAGCCCTTACAGGGTCTACTATGGCTACACCTTC
TRBV6-1	NA	NA	TRBJ1-2	CASSEDRRGNGYTF	TGTGCCAGCAGTGAAGATCGTCGGGGGAATGGCTACACCTTC
TRBV5-1	NA	NA	TRBJ1-1	CASRGSNTEAFF	TGCGCCAGCAGGGGCAGTAACACTGAAGCTTTCTTT
TRBV5-6	TRBD2	once	TRBJ2-1	CASSCEESGILHEQFF	TGTGCCAGCAGCTGTGAGGAGAGCGGGATCCTTCATGAGCAGTTCTTC
TRBV28	NA	NA	TRBJ2-7	CASTSPGRTTTYEQYF	TGTGCCAGCACCTCACCCGGCCGGACAACCACCTACGAGCAGTACTTC
TRBV7-9	NA	NA	TRBJ2-1	CASSPRRTEAYNEQFF	TGTGCCAGCAGCCCCCGTCGGACGGAGGCGTACAATGAGCAGTTCTTC
TRBV29-1	NA	NA	TRBJ2-2	CSVGGAVNTGELFF	TGCAGCGTTGGGGGCGCGGTAAACACCGGGGAGCTGTTTTTT
TRBV19	NA	NA	TRBJ2-2	CASSIDGLTANTGELFF	TGTGCCAGTAGTATTGACGGACTGACCGCGAACACCGGGGAGCTGTTTTTT
TRBV5-4	TRBD1	NA	TRBJ2-7	CASSNRDRGPHPLYEQYF	TGTGCCAGCAGCAACCGGGACAGGGGTCCCCACCCCCTTTACGAGCAGTACTTC